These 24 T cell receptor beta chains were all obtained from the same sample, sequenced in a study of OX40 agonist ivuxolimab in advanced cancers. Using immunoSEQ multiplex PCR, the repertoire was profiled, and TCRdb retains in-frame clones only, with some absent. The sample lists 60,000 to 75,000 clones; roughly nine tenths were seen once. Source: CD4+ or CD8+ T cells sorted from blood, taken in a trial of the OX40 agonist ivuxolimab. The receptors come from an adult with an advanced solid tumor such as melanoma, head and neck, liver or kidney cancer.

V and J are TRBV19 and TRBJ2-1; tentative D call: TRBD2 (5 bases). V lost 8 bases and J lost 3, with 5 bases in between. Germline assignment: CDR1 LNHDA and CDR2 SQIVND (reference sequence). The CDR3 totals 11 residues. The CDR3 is CASRDYNEQFF. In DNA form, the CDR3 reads TGTGCCAGTCGGGACTACAATGAGCAGTTCTTC.

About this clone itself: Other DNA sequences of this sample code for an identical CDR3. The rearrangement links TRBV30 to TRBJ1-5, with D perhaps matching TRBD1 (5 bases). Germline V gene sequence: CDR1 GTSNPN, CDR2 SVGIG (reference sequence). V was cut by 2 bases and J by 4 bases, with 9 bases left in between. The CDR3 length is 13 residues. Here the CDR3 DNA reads TGTGCCTGGAGTCCGCAGGGAAATCAGCCCCAGCATTTT. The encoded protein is CAWSPQGNQPQHF.

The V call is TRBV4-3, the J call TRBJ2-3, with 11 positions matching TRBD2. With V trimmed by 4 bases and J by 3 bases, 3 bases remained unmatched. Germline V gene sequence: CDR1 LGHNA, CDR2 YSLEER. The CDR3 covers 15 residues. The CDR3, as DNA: TGCGCCAGCAGCCTTAGCGGGAGGGGTACAGATACGCAGTATTTT. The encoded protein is CASSLSGRGTDTQYF.

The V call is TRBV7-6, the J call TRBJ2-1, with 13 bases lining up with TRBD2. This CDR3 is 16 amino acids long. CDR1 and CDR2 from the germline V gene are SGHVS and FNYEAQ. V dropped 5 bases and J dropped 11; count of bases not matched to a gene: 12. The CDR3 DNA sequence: TGTGCCAGCAGCCCTCGACTAGCGGGGGGCCTACTAAAGCAGTTCTTC. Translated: CASSPRLAGGLLKQFF.

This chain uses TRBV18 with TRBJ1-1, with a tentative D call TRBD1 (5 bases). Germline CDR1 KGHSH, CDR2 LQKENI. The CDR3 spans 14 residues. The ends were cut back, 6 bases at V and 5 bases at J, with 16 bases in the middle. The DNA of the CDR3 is TGTGCCAGCTCGCCGGGGCTTCTACGAACTGAAGCTTTCTTT. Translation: CASSPGLLRTEAFF.

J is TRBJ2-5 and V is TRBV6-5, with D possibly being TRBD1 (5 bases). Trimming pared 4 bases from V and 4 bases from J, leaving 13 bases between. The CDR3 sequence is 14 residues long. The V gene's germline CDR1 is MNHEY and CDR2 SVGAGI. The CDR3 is CASSSRGTGETQYF. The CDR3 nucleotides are TGTGCCAGCAGTTCCCGAGGTACAGGAGAGACCCAGTACTTC.

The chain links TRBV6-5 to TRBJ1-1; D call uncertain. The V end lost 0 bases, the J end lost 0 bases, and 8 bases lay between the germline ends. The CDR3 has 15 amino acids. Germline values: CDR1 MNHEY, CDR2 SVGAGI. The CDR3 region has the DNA TGTGCCAGCAGTTACTCCGGCACTTTGAACACTGAAGCTTTCTTT. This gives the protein CASSYSGTLNTEAFF.

The CDR3, as DNA: TGTGCCTGGAGGGTGGGCGAAGCGGCCGGGGAGCTGTTTTTT. Translation: CAWRVGEAAGELFF. This chain connects TRBV30 to TRBJ2-2; tentative D call: TRBD2 (5 bases). V was cut by 3 bases and J by 6 bases, with 14 bases left in between. The CDR3 runs 14 residues. Per germline, CDR1 GTSNPN and CDR2 SVGIG (reference sequence).

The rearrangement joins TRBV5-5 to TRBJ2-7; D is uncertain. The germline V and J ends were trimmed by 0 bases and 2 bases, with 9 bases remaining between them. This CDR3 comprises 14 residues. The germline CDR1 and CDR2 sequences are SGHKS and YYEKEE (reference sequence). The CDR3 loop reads CASSLASRAYEQYF. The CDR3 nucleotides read TGTGCCAGCAGCTTGGCGTCCAGAGCCTACGAGCAGTACTTC.

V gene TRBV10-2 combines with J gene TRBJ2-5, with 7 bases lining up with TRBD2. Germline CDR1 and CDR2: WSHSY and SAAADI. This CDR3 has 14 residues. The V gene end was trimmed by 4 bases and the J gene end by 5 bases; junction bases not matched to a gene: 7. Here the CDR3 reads CASSGGRGRETQYF. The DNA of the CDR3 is TGCGCCAGCAGTGGAGGGAGGGGTAGGGAGACCCAGTACTTC.

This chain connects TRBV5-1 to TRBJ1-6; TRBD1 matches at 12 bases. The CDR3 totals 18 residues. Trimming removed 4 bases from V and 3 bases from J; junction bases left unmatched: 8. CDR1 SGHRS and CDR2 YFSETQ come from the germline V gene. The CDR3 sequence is CASSPGTGGAGYNSPLHF. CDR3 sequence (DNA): TGCGCCAGCAGCCCCGGGACAGGGGGCGCGGGCTATAATTCACCCCTCCACTTT.

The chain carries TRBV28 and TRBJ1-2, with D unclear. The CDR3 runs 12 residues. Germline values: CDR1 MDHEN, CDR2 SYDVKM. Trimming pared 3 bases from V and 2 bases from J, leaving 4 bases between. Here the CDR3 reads CASSFGNYGYTF. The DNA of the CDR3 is TGTGCCAGCAGTTTTGGAAACTATGGCTACACCTTC.

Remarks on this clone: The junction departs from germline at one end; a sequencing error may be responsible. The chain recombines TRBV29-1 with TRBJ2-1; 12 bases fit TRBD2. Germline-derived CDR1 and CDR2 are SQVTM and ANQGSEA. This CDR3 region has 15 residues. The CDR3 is CSTPGGTSGSNEQLF. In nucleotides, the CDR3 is TGCAGCACCCCAGGGGGGACTAGCGGGTCCAATGAGCAGCTCTTC.

The CDR3 nucleotides are TGCGCCAGCAGCTGGGGCGGGGGGGCCTCAGATACGCAGTATTTT. Encoded protein: CASSWGGGASDTQYF. V usage is TRBV5-1 and J usage is TRBJ2-3, with TRBD2 matching over 9 bases. CDR3 length equals 15 residues. Trimming at V came to 3 bases and at J to 4 bases, leaving 6 bases not matched to a gene. Germline CDR1 SGHRS, CDR2 YFSETQ. The full variable domain, with the rest looked up from reference TRBV5-1 and TRBJ2-3, is KAGVTQTPRYLIKTRGQQVTLSCSPISGHRSVSWYQQTPGQGLQFLFEYFSETQRNKGNFPGRFSGRQFSNSRSEMNVSTLELGDSALYLCASSWGGGASDTQYFGPGTRLTVL.

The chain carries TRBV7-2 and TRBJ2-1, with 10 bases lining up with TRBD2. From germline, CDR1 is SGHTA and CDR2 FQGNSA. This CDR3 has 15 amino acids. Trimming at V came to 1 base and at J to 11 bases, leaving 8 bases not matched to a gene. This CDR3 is CASSLGGSGGRKQFF. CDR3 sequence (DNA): TGTGCCAGCAGCTTAGGTGGTAGCGGGGGGCGTAAGCAGTTCTTC.

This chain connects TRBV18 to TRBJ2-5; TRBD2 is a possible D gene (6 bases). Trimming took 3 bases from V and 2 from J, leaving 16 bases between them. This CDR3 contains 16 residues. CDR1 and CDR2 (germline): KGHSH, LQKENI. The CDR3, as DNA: TGTGCCAGCTCACCTCCAGGGAGGCTTAATCAAGAGACCCAGTACTTC. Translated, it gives CASSPPGRLNQETQYF.

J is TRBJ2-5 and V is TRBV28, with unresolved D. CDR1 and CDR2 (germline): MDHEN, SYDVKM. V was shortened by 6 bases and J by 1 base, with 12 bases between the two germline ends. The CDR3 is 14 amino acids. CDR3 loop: CASSAPPLQETQYF. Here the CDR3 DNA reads TGTGCCAGCAGCGCGCCACCTCTCCAAGAGACCCAGTACTTC.

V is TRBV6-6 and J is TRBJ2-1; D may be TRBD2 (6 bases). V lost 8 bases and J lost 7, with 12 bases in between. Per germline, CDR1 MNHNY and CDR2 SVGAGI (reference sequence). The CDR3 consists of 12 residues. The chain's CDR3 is CASRESANEQFF. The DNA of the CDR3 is TGTGCCAGCCGGGAGTCCGCGAATGAGCAGTTCTTC.

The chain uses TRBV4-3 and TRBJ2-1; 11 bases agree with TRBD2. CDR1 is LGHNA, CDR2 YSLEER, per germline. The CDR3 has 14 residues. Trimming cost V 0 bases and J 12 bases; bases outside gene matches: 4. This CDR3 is CASSQELAGVVQFF. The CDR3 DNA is TGCGCCAGCAGCCAAGAACTAGCGGGAGTTGTGCAGTTCTTC.

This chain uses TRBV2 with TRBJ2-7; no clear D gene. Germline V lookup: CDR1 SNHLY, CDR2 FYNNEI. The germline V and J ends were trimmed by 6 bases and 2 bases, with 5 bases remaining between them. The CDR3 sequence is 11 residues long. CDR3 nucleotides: TGTGCCAGCAGCTCAGCCTACGAGCAGTACTTC. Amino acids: CASSSAYEQYF.

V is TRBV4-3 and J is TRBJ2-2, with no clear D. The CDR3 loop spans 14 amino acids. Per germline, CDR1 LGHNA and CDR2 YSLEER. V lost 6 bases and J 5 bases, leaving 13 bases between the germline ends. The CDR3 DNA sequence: TGCGCCAGCAGTCGACCCCCGCGAACCGGGGAGCTGTTTTTT. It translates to CASSRPPRTGELFF.

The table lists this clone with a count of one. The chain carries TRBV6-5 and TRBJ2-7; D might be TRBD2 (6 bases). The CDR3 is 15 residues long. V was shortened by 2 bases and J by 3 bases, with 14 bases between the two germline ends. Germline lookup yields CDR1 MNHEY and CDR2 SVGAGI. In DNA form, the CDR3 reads TGTGCCAGCAGTTACCGGGGACTGAATCGCTACGAGCAGTACTTC. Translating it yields CASSYRGLNRYEQYF.

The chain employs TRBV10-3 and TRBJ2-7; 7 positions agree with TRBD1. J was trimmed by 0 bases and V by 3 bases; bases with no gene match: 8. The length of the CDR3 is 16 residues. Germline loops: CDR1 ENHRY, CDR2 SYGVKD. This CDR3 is CAISDPGQRRSYEQYF. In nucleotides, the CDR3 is TGTGCCATCAGTGACCCGGGACAGCGCCGCTCCTACGAGCAGTACTTC.

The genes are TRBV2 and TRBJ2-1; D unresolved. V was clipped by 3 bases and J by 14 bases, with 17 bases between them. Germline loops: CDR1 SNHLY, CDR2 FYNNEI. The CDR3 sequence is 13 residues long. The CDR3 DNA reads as TGTGCCAGCAGTGAGGGGTCGGCTCACTCCAAGTTCTTC. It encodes CASSEGSAHSKFF.